A selection of T cell receptor beta chains follows, all from one sample in a study of shared clonotypes between healthy human individuals. The table came from immunoSEQ multiplex PCR; TCRdb's copy has only in-frame clones and leaves some out. The sample includes hundreds of thousands of clones, almost 95% of them seen just once. Sequencing was done on a sample of naive CD8+ T cells sorted from blood. The receptors stem from a young man in good health. The CDR3 runs from the conserved cysteine through the conserved F or W. A D gene is named only where the DNA matches it firmly.

v_call	j_call	d_call	cdr3_aa
TRBV7-9	TRBJ2-2	.	CASSLAPENTGELFF
TRBV5-8	TRBJ2-6	.	CASSTPGISGANVLTF
TRBV29-1	TRBJ2-7	.	CSVLSSYEQYF
TRBV5-1	TRBJ2-7	.	CASSLASQSGSRNYEQYF
TRBV11-3	TRBJ1-5	.	CASSTRSHNQPQHF
TRBV4-2	TRBJ2-7	.	CASSPARSGDYEQYF
TRBV6-5	TRBJ1-5	.	CASSTGPGQPQHF
TRBV4-1	TRBJ2-5	TRBD1	CASSPRQGQETQYF
TRBV6-5	TRBJ2-1	TRBD2	CASSFTSGSSYNEQFF
TRBV5-6	TRBJ1-5	TRBD1	CASSRTGGWNQPQHF
TRBV19	TRBJ2-1	.	CASSMVSGAYNEQFF
TRBV19	TRBJ2-7	.	CASSQGRDSSYEQYF
TRBV30	TRBJ2-2	.	CAWSEGAANTGELFF
TRBV28	TRBJ2-7	TRBD2	CAAGTSGTATQQYF
TRBV4-3	TRBJ2-1	.	CASSQELGYYNEQFF
TRBV5-8	TRBJ2-7	.	CASSLGAVYEQYF
TRBV6-1	TRBJ2-1	.	CASSGGLLSYNEQFF
TRBV5-4	TRBJ2-4	TRBD2	CASSFRASGTKAKNIQYF
TRBV6-6	TRBJ2-7	TRBD2	CASSYSSGVHYEQYF
TRBV14	TRBJ2-7	.	CASSQFDRTYEQYF
TRBV2	TRBJ2-1	TRBD2	CASRRAGGSYNEQFF
TRBV4-3	TRBJ1-4	.	CASSQDRGNEKLFF
TRBV7-6	TRBJ2-3	.	CASSPEVRGTDTQYF
TRBV10-3	TRBJ2-7	.	CAISEPEPSSYEQYF
TRBV6-5	TRBJ2-1	.	CASSTGTVYNEQFF
TRBV27	TRBJ2-3	TRBD1	CASSLSLGTGGERDTQYF
TRBV5-6	TRBJ2-3	.	CASSLGGLPDTQYF
TRBV7-7	TRBJ2-2	.	CASSPLGLTGELFF
TRBV27	TRBJ2-7	.	CASNDGGPTYEQYF
TRBV28	TRBJ1-2	.	CASSFVDGGPTYGYTF
TRBV9	TRBJ2-1	TRBD2	CASSLPIAGGNSNEQFF
TRBV21-1	TRBJ2-1	.	CASSKTRIPGLARFEQFF
TRBV28	TRBJ2-2	.	CASSFGGPGELFF
TRBV11-2	TRBJ1-5	.	CASSLSGNQPQHF
TRBV27	TRBJ1-5	.	CASGTDFNQPQHF
TRBV18	TRBJ1-4	.	CASSQMTGINEKLFF
TRBV2	TRBJ2-1	.	CASSEDLSPYNEQFF
TRBV9	TRBJ2-3	.	CASSFYGSLTDTQYF
TRBV28	TRBJ2-1	.	CASSLFPNGIYNEQFF
TRBV6-1	TRBJ1-4	.	CASSEWGSSGEKLFF
TRBV25-1	TRBJ1-2	.	CAASGGYGYTF
TRBV28	TRBJ2-3	.	CASSLADSSTDTQYF
TRBV5-5	TRBJ2-5	.	CASSFRVGETQYF
TRBV27	TRBJ2-3	.	CASSLYRILSTDTQYF
TRBV4-3	TRBJ2-2	.	CASSPGLLGGELFF
TRBV28	TRBJ2-2	.	CASSFRATGFITGELFF
TRBV4-1	TRBJ1-4	.	CASSQGFGAPDRFF
TRBV6-1	TRBJ2-1	.	CATTYNEQFF
TRBV7-9	TRBJ1-4	.	CASSRMGPGANEKLFF
TRBV7-9	TRBJ2-7	TRBD1	CASSLEGQGYEQYF
TRBV6-1	TRBJ2-2	TRBD1	CASMEGQGLPGELFF
TRBV6-5	TRBJ2-1	TRBD2	CASSHSSGRTNEQFF